These 29 T cell receptor beta chains were all obtained from the same sample, sequenced in a study of blood T cell repertoires in COVID-19. TCRdb's table, derived via immunoSEQ multiplex PCR, lists solely in-frame clones and lacks some. The sample carries roughly 65,000 clones, 90% recorded once. The sample taken for sequencing was peripheral blood. Receptor source: a man in his 60s with acute or convalescent COVID-19.

The chain combines TRBV5-1 with TRBJ1-4, with TRBD1 matching over 7 bases. With V trimmed by 0 bases and J by 7 bases, 3 bases remained unmatched. This CDR3 spans 14 amino acids. The germline gives CDR1 SGHRS, CDR2 YFSETQ. In nucleotides, the CDR3 is TGCGCCAGCAGCTTGGAACAGGGGAGTGAAAAACTGTTTTTT. Amino acids: CASSLEQGSEKLFF.

This clone was picked up one time. The rearrangement joins TRBV3-1 (or the pseudogene TRBV3-2) to TRBJ1-4; D is perhaps TRBD1 (6 bases). This CDR3 is built from 15 residues. The germline CDR1 and CDR2 sequences are LGHDT and YNNKEL (reference sequence). V lost 5 bases, J lost 7 bases, and 17 bases lay in between. The CDR3 coding sequence is TGTGCCAGCAGCTTTTTTCCGAAAGGGGGTGAAAAACTGTTTTTT. Translated: CASSFFPKGGEKLFF.

This clone was observed once. The gene calls are TRBV6-2 or TRBV6-3 and TRBJ1-1; D is unresolved. V lost 0 bases and J lost 1, with 12 bases in between. The CDR3 is 16 residues long. Germline-derived CDR1 and CDR2 are MNHEY and SVGEGT. The CDR3 DNA reads as TGTGCCAGCAGTTACTCGATAGGAGGGAGGAACACTGAAGCTTTCTTT. Encoded protein: CASSYSIGGRNTEAFF.

The chain uses TRBV5-1 and TRBJ2-7, with D possibly matching TRBD2 (5 bases). Trimming cost V 4 bases and J 0 bases, with 8 bases left between them. The length of the CDR3 is 13 residues. The germline V gene has CDR1 SGHRS and CDR2 YFSETQ. The CDR3 region is CASSPGFSYEQYF. In DNA form, the CDR3 reads TGCGCCAGCAGCCCGGGGTTCTCCTACGAGCAGTACTTC. Full variable domain (rest looked up from reference TRBV5-1 and TRBJ2-7): KAGVTQTPRYLIKTRGQQVTLSCSPISGHRSVSWYQQTPGQGLQFLFEYFSETQRNKGNFPGRFSGRQFSNSRSEMNVSTLELGDSALYLCASSPGFSYEQYFGPGTRLTVT.

The V gene is TRBV6-4, the J gene TRBJ2-1; D unresolved. Germline CDR1 reads MRHNA; CDR2 reads SNTAGT. V lost 6 bases and J 0 bases, leaving 15 bases between the germline ends. This CDR3 comprises 16 residues. The CDR3 DNA reads as TGTGCCAGCAGACCTTCCTCTTCCTACTCCTACAATGAGCAGTTCTTC. Protein sequence: CASRPSSSYSYNEQFF.

V is TRBV9 and J is TRBJ2-5, with TRBD1 as a possible D gene (5 bases). This CDR3 contains 15 residues. The germline V and J ends were trimmed by 0 bases and 0 bases, with 9 bases remaining between them. The germline V gene encodes CDR1 SGDLS and CDR2 YYNGEE. The chain's CDR3 is CASSVVQGYQETQYF. The CDR3, as DNA: TGTGCCAGCAGCGTAGTTCAGGGATACCAAGAGACCCAGTACTTC.

This chain connects TRBV6-5 to TRBJ1-2; perhaps TRBD1 as D (6 bases). The CDR3 sequence is 14 residues long. The germline V gene has CDR1 MNHEY and CDR2 SVGAGI. V dropped 3 bases and J dropped 4 bases, with 12 bases sitting between them. This CDR3 is CASSYGQSAYGYTF. CDR3 DNA: TGTGCCAGCAGTTATGGACAGTCTGCCTATGGCTACACCTTC.

The J gene is TRBJ2-5, the V gene TRBV14; D unresolved. This CDR3 has 16 amino acids. V lost 0 bases to trimming and J lost 7 bases, with 18 bases between them. The germline CDR1 and CDR2 sequences are SGHDN and FVKESK. The CDR3 here is CASSQEQEEIGWTQYF. CDR3 nucleotide sequence: TGTGCCAGCAGCCAAGAGCAAGAGGAGATTGGGTGGACCCAGTACTTC.

The V gene is TRBV25-1, the J gene TRBJ2-2, with D maybe TRBD1 (5 bases). V was clipped by 10 bases and J by 2 bases, with 14 bases between them. CDR3 size: 14 residues. Germline lookup yields CDR1 MGHDK and CDR2 SYGVNS. The CDR3 DNA sequence: TGTGCCACCCTTCCGCAGGGCAACACCGGGGAGCTGTTTTTT. Translating it yields CATLPQGNTGELFF.

The chain employs TRBV9 and TRBJ2-1; 9 bases match TRBD2. V gave up 0 bases and J gave up 2 bases; unmatched junction bases: 0. CDR3 size: 15 residues. The germline CDR1 and CDR2 sequences are SGDLS and YYNGEE. The CDR3 DNA reads TGTGCCAGCAGCGTAGCTAGCGGGACCTACAATGAGCAGTTCTTC. It is translated as CASSVASGTYNEQFF. The whole variable domain, remainder taken from reference TRBV9 and TRBJ2-1, is DSGVTQTPKHLITATGQRVTLRCSPRSGDLSVYWYQQSLDQGLQFLIQYYNGEERAKGNILERFSAQQFPDLHSELNLSSLELGDSALYFCASSVASGTYNEQFFGPGTRLTVL.

The chain carries TRBV5-4 and TRBJ1-2; D is perhaps TRBD1 (5 bases). This CDR3 comprises 16 residues. Trimming left V 6 bases short and J 4 bases short, with 22 bases between. Germline V CDR1 and CDR2: SGHNT, YYREEE (reference sequence). The CDR3 DNA follows: TGTGCCAGCACCACCCCCGGGGGGAATTCTTTCTATGGCTACACCTTC. Encoded protein: CASTTPGGNSFYGYTF.

The chain employs TRBV4-2 and TRBJ2-1, with TRBD2 matching over 11 bases. With 0 bases clipped from V and 6 bases from J, the junction kept 4 bases outside the gene matches. Germline CDR1 reads LGHNA; CDR2 reads YNFKEQ. This CDR3 spans 16 amino acids. Here the CDR3 reads CASSQDSTSGGNEQFF. As DNA, the CDR3 is TGTGCCAGCAGCCAAGATAGTACTAGCGGGGGCAATGAGCAGTTCTTC.

This chain joins TRBV18 and TRBJ2-7; D ambiguous. Germline V gene sequence: CDR1 KGHSH, CDR2 LQKENI. The CDR3 runs 12 residues. The V gene lost 3 bases and the J gene lost 6 bases, with 9 bases spanning the gap. CDR3 coding DNA: TGTGCCAGCTCACCGTCCGAGAGCGAGCAGTACTTC. Translating gives CASSPSESEQYF.

The genes are TRBV2 and TRBJ2-1, with 13 bases matching TRBD2. Germline assignment: CDR1 SNHLY and CDR2 FYNNEI. The CDR3 extends over 16 amino acids. V was pared by 6 bases and J by 6 bases, with 8 bases of the junction left unmatched. Here the CDR3 reads CASRPPGTSGVNEQFF. In DNA form, the CDR3 reads TGTGCCAGCAGACCGCCCGGGACTAGCGGGGTCAATGAGCAGTTCTTC.

The genes are TRBV5-1 and TRBJ2-7, with D perhaps matching TRBD2 (6 bases). V lost 0 bases and J 3 bases, leaving 16 bases between the germline ends. The germline CDR1 and CDR2 sequences are SGHRS and YFSETQ. This CDR3 is 16 amino acids long. The CDR3 DNA is TGCGCCAGCAGCTTGGAGCAGCGGGTCCCGGGCTACGAGCAGTACTTC. Amino acid sequence: CASSLEQRVPGYEQYF. Drawing the rest from reference TRBV5-1 and TRBJ2-7, the complete variable domain is KAGVTQTPRYLIKTRGQQVTLSCSPISGHRSVSWYQQTPGQGLQFLFEYFSETQRNKGNFPGRFSGRQFSNSRSEMNVSTLELGDSALYLCASSLEQRVPGYEQYFGPGTRLTVT.

V is TRBV3-1 (or the pseudogene TRBV3-2) and J is TRBJ2-1; TRBD2 agrees at 7 bases. CDR3 length: 15 amino acids. Germline V gives CDR1 LGHDT, CDR2 YNNKEL (reference sequence). Unmatched junction bases numbered 10, after V lost 4 bases and J lost 7 bases. DNA for the CDR3: TGTGCCAGCAGCCCCAGCTCTGGGGGGGGAAATGAGCAGTTCTTC. It specifies CASSPSSGGGNEQFF.

This chain links TRBV5-1 with TRBJ2-1; 10 bases map to TRBD1. V lost 0 bases to trimming and J lost 5 bases; unmatched junction nucleotides: 2. This CDR3 comprises 15 residues. CDR1 and CDR2 (germline): SGHRS, YFSETQ. The chain's CDR3 is CASSLGDRGNNEQFF. CDR3 in DNA: TGCGCCAGCAGCTTGGGGGACAGGGGAAACAATGAGCAGTTCTTC.

This clone was observed a handful of times. The CDR3 DNA follows: TGTGCCAGCAGCTTTGACAAACGGGGGAATCAGTACTTC. This encodes CASSFDKRGNQYF. This sequence joins TRBV7-8 and TRBJ2-5; D perhaps matches TRBD2 (6 bases). V gave up 3 bases and J gave up 11 bases, with 16 bases separating them. Germline values: CDR1 SGHVS, CDR2 FQNEAQ. CDR3 length equals 13 residues.

The chain uses TRBV7-8 and TRBJ1-2; TRBD1 aligns across 8 bases. CDR1 and CDR2 from the germline V gene are SGHVS and FQNEAQ. CDR3 length: 13 residues. Trimming at V came to 5 bases and at J to 5 bases, leaving 4 bases not matched to a gene. CDR3 loop: CASSPGGAYGYTF. The CDR3 nucleotides are TGTGCCAGCAGCCCAGGGGGCGCATATGGCTACACCTTC. Full variable domain (remainder filled in from reference TRBV7-8 and TRBJ1-2): GAGVSQSPRYKVAKRGQDVALRCDPISGHVSLFWYQQALGQGPEFLTYFQNEAQLDKSGLPSDRFFAERPEGSVSTLKIQRTQQEDSAVYLCASSPGGAYGYTFGSGTRLTVV.

This rearrangement joins TRBV19 to TRBJ1-5, with D possibly TRBD1 on 6 matching bases. The length of the CDR3 is 15 residues. The V and J ends lost 3 bases and 2 bases respectively, with 11 bases between them. CDR1 and CDR2 from the germline V gene are LNHDA and SQIVND (reference sequence). The CDR3 loop reads CASSIRGSGNQPQHF. CDR3 DNA sequence: TGTGCCAGTAGTATCAGGGGTTCAGGCAATCAGCCCCAGCATTTT.

This chain uses TRBV6-6 with TRBJ1-1, with D uncertain. V was cut by 2 bases and J by 4 bases, with 11 bases left in between. CDR1 MNHNY and CDR2 SVGAGI come from the germline V gene (reference sequence). The CDR3 length is 14 residues. The CDR3 spells CASSYTRGATEAFF. The CDR3 DNA reads as TGTGCCAGCAGTTACACCCGGGGAGCCACTGAAGCTTTCTTT.

J is TRBJ1-6 and V is TRBV3-1 (or the pseudogene TRBV3-2), with 7 positions matching TRBD1. Per germline, CDR1 LGHDT and CDR2 YNNKEL (reference sequence). The CDR3 is 15 amino acids. V was clipped by 5 bases and J by 9 bases; unmatched bases: 10. The CDR3 DNA reads TGTGCCAGCAGCTCAGAACCAGGGGGTGCTTCACCCCTCCACTTT. Encoded protein: CASSSEPGGASPLHF.

The chain combines TRBV7-9 with TRBJ1-6, with D possibly matching TRBD1 (5 bases). Trimming shortened V by 1 base and J by 7 bases, and 14 bases separated the two germline ends. Germline lookup yields CDR1 SEHNR and CDR2 FQNEAQ (reference sequence). This CDR3 is 16 amino acids long. The CDR3 DNA is TGTGCCAGCAGCTTAGGGGGCGATGGAATGAATTCACCCCTCCACTTT. It specifies CASSLGGDGMNSPLHF.

This clone has only a few counts. The chain has TRBV30 and TRBJ1-6; 9 bases are shared with TRBD1. The V gene's germline CDR1 is GTSNPN and CDR2 SVGIG (reference sequence). The V segment lost 4 bases and the J segment 10 bases; nucleotides outside the gene matches: 5. The CDR3 is 13 amino acids. CDR3 sequence: CAWKRDRASPLHF. The CDR3 DNA reads as TGTGCCTGGAAACGGGACAGGGCATCACCCCTCCACTTT.

V is TRBV29-1 and J is TRBJ1-2; D uncertain. Trimming shortened V by 0 bases and J by 7 bases, and 18 bases separated the two germline ends. This CDR3 spans 15 amino acids. Germline V CDR1 and CDR2: SQVTM, ANQGSEA. The CDR3 DNA is TGCAGCGTTGAAGATGCGCACCCCCGTACTTTTGGCTACACCTTC. Translating it yields CSVEDAHPRTFGYTF.

The V call is TRBV2, the J call TRBJ2-3; 14 bases match TRBD2. V shed 7 bases, J shed 6 bases, and the junction held 18 bases outside the gene matches. Germline CDR1 SNHLY, CDR2 FYNNEI. The CDR3 runs to 19 residues. CDR3 sequence (DNA): TGTGCCAGCATTTCACCGGGACTAGCGGGGGCCTTCGGAGGGGATACGCAGTATTTT. Its translation: CASISPGLAGAFGGDTQYF.

The V and J genes are TRBV10-3 and TRBJ1-5; 7 bases fit TRBD1. The CDR3 covers 15 residues. Trimming at V came to 0 bases and at J to 4 bases, leaving 3 bases not matched to a gene. CDR1 is ENHRY and CDR2 is SYGVKD in the germline V gene. The CDR3 is CAISESGTDNQPQHF. The CDR3 nucleotides read TGTGCCATCAGTGAGTCGGGGACAGATAATCAGCCCCAGCATTTT.

The gene calls are TRBV5-1 and TRBJ2-3; D perhaps matches TRBD1 (6 bases). The CDR3 loop spans 13 amino acids. V shed 4 bases and J shed 6 bases, with 12 bases lying between them. Looked up from germline, CDR1 is SGHRS and CDR2 is YFSETQ. The CDR3 sequence is CASSTGPADTQYF. The DNA of the CDR3 is TGCGCCAGCAGCACAGGGCCGGCTGATACGCAGTATTTT.

The rearrangement joins TRBV12-3 or TRBV12-4 to TRBJ1-6, with D perhaps TRBD1 (6 bases). CDR3 length: 13 amino acids. Trimming removed 3 bases from V and 8 bases from J, with 8 bases in between. Here the CDR3 reads CASSFGQHSPLHF. CDR3 nucleotides: TGTGCCAGCAGTTTCGGACAGCATTCACCCCTCCACTTT.